Each of the 16 T cell receptor beta chains below was sequenced from the same sample in a study of blood T cell repertoires in COVID-19. Method: immunoSEQ multiplex PCR; TCRdb's copy keeps in-frame clones and lacks some. The sample has about 380,000 clones, approximately 90% seen once. Material: PBMCs or T cells enriched from blood (not recorded which). These receptors came from a woman aged 18-29 years who had recovered from COVID-19.

This chain connects TRBV5-4 to TRBJ2-1; 8 bases line up with TRBD1. V was clipped by 3 bases and J by 9 bases; unmatched bases: 11. Per the germline V gene, CDR1 is SGHNT and CDR2 is YYREEE (reference sequence). The CDR3 consists of 15 residues. CDR3 sequence (DNA): TGTGCCAGCAGCTCCCAGACAGGGGCGAACAGTGAGCAGTTCTTC. It encodes CASSSQTGANSEQFF.

The gene calls are TRBV5-1 and TRBJ2-7, with 7 positions matching TRBD2. Germline V gene lookup returns CDR1 SGHRS and CDR2 YFSETQ. This CDR3 has 13 amino acids. After removal of 0 bases from V and 7 bases from J, the junction contained 4 bases not matched to a gene. The CDR3 DNA sequence: TGCGCCAGCAGCTTGGAAGCGGGGAGAGAGCAGTACTTC. Translating it yields CASSLEAGREQYF.

V and J are TRBV30 and TRBJ2-7, with TRBD2 as a possible D gene (5 bases). The CDR3 sequence is 11 residues long. V dropped 3 bases and J dropped 2 bases, with 5 bases sitting between them. Germline CDR1 is GTSNPN and CDR2 is SVGIG (reference sequence). In DNA form, the CDR3 reads TGTGCCTGGAGGGGAGCCTACGAGCAGTACTTC. It translates to CAWRGAYEQYF.

The chain has TRBV23-1 and TRBJ1-3; 7 nucleotides agree with TRBD1. TRBV23-1 is an open reading frame whose function is uncertain. The CDR3 is 16 amino acids. V lost 3 bases and J lost 0; bases outside the gene matches: 5. The DNA of the CDR3 is TGCGCCAGCAGTCATCCGGACAGGACCTCTGGAAACACCATATATTTT. Its protein product is CASSHPDRTSGNTIYF.

V usage is TRBV6-2 or TRBV6-3 and J usage is TRBJ1-2; unclear D gene. V was shortened by 4 bases and J by 8 bases, with 14 bases between the two germline ends. The CDR3 is 13 residues long. Germline-derived CDR1 and CDR2 are MNHEY and SVGEGT. The CDR3 loop reads CASSSRVSTGYTF. CDR3 DNA sequence: TGTGCCAGCAGTTCCCGGGTGAGCACCGGCTACACCTTC.

This chain connects TRBV7-2 to TRBJ2-2; 7 nucleotides match TRBD2. Germline V CDR1 and CDR2: SGHTA, FQGNSA. The CDR3 covers 14 residues. The trim removed 3 bases at V and 5 bases at J, leaving 3 bases unmatched. This CDR3 is CASSFKGGTGELFF. CDR3 DNA: TGTGCCAGCAGCTTTAAGGGAGGGACCGGGGAGCTGTTTTTT.

CDR3 protein: CASSEQGALGEQFF. DNA of the CDR3: TGTGCCAGCAGTGAACAGGGGGCGCTAGGTGAGCAGTTCTTC. The chain has TRBV5-4 and TRBJ2-1; 9 bases are a match to TRBD1. This CDR3 has 14 residues. With 5 bases clipped from V and 9 bases from J, the junction kept 9 bases outside the gene matches. CDR1 is SGHNT, CDR2 YYREEE, per germline (reference sequence).

The chain employs TRBV21-1 and TRBJ2-7; TRBD1, as called in the table, went unchecked against the DNA. TRBV21-1 is an annotated pseudogene. The CDR3 totals 14 residues. DNA of the CDR3: TGTGCCAGCAGCATCCGGGACACTTACTACGAGCAGTACTTC. Its translation is CASSIRDTYYEQYF.

The V call is TRBV3-1 (or the pseudogene TRBV3-2), the J call TRBJ2-7; D might be TRBD1 (5 bases). The CDR3 sequence is 15 residues long. V shed 0 bases and J shed 0 bases, with 9 bases lying between them. Per the germline V gene, CDR1 is LGHDT and CDR2 is YNNKEL (reference sequence). This CDR3 is CASSQETGSSYEQYF. The CDR3, as DNA: TGTGCCAGCAGCCAAGAAACAGGCAGCTCCTACGAGCAGTACTTC.

This rearrangement joins TRBV3-1 (or the pseudogene TRBV3-2) to TRBJ1-2; D ambiguous. The CDR3 is 13 residues long. The V gene lost 0 bases and the J gene lost 6 bases, with 8 bases spanning the gap. CDR1 is LGHDT, CDR2 YNNKEL, per germline (reference sequence). The CDR3 loop is CASSQDLGDGYTF. Here the CDR3 DNA reads TGTGCCAGCAGCCAAGATCTGGGAGATGGCTACACCTTC.

The J gene is TRBJ1-1, the V gene TRBV14; D ambiguous. Germline V gene sequence: CDR1 SGHDN, CDR2 FVKESK. This CDR3 is 13 amino acids long. V shed 2 bases and J shed 0 bases, with 4 bases lying between them. CDR3 DNA sequence: TGTGCCAGCAGCCAAAACTTGAACACTGAAGCTTTCTTT. Residues: CASSQNLNTEAFF.

This rearrangement joins TRBV12-3 or TRBV12-4 to TRBJ2-1; 10 bases are a match to TRBD1. Trimming removed 10 bases from V and 8 bases from J; junction bases left unmatched: 8. There are 13 residues in the CDR3. CDR3: CANQRTGGDEQFF. For the CDR3, the DNA is TGTGCCAACCAGCGGACAGGGGGGGATGAGCAGTTCTTC.

The chain links TRBV19 to TRBJ1-1, with 12 bases matching TRBD1. This CDR3 region has 14 residues. Looked up from germline, CDR1 is LNHDA and CDR2 is SQIVND (reference sequence). J lost 9 bases, V lost 5 bases, and 7 bases had no gene match. CDR3 nucleotides: TGTGCCAGTAGTTACACGGGACAGGGGGCGAAAGCTTTCTTT. This sequence encodes CASSYTGQGAKAFF. Full variable domain (remainder filled in from reference TRBV19 and TRBJ1-1): DGGITQSPKYLFRKEGQNVTLSCEQNLNHDAMYWYRQDPGQGLRLIYYSQIVNDFQKGDIAEGYSVSREKKESFPLTVTSAQKNPTAFYLCASSYTGQGAKAFFGQGTRLTVV.

The rearrangement uses TRBV30 and TRBJ2-1; no clear D gene. This CDR3 is 14 amino acids long. Germline lookup yields CDR1 GTSNPN and CDR2 SVGIG (reference sequence). Trimming removed 0 bases from V and 0 bases from J, with 6 bases in between. Here the CDR3 DNA reads TGTGCCTGGAGTGTCGGTAGCTCCTACAATGAGCAGTTCTTC. Residues: CAWSVGSSYNEQFF.

The rearrangement links TRBV2 to TRBJ2-3; a possible D gene is TRBD1 (5 bases). V lost 4 bases to trimming and J lost 2 bases, with 13 bases between them. This CDR3 spans 15 amino acids. Germline loops: CDR1 SNHLY, CDR2 FYNNEI. This chain's CDR3 is CASSVGRAVTDTQYF. The CDR3 DNA follows: TGTGCCAGCAGTGTCGGCAGGGCGGTCACAGATACGCAGTATTTT.

The genes are TRBV13 and TRBJ1-1, with D perhaps matching TRBD1 (5 bases). CDR1 is PRHDT and CDR2 is FYEKMQ in the germline V gene (reference sequence). This CDR3 region has 12 residues. Trimming left V 3 bases short and J 11 bases short, with 13 bases between. CDR3 nucleotides: TGTGCCAGCAGCTTGGAGGGGCTCGGGGCTTTCTTT. Its protein is CASSLEGLGAFF.